Listed here is a single T cell receptor beta chain. Antigen unknown. This specimen comes from a study of Ad26.COV2.S vaccination and SARS-CoV-2 variants. Study context: Ad26.COV2.S, an intramuscular injection, was given once or twice 56 days apart. Study-wide results and limits: Considerable breadth of spike-specific CD8+ and CD4+ T cell responses has reportedly been documented following vaccination.

Treatment specified: approximately 18 received Ad26.COV2.S at low or high dose, single or two shots; 5 received placebo; per-sample allocation not given. After the first vaccine or placebo injection, samples were drawn on day 63. Germline V gene data show CDR1 as SGDLS and CDR2 as YYNGEE. The ends were cut back, 0 bases at V and 2 bases at J, with 10 bases in the middle. The length of the CDR3 is 15 residues. Here immunoSEQ multiplex PCR was the method, and the copy in TCRdb shows in-frame clones only, minus some. Seen here are 350,000 to 500,000 clones, 88% observed once, and the top ten hold 3.6%. The specimen comprised peripheral blood, sampled in a trial of Ad26.COV2.S vaccine versus placebo. The TCR originated in a person between 18 and 60 years old who received the Ad26.COV2.S COVID-19 vaccine or a placebo. The genes are TRBV9 and TRBJ2-3, with D perhaps assigned TRBD1 or TRBD2 (6 bases each). In DNA form, the CDR3 reads TGTGCCAGCAGCGTAGCGGGGGCTGTCACAGATACGCAGTATTTT. This translates into CASSVAGAVTDTQYF.